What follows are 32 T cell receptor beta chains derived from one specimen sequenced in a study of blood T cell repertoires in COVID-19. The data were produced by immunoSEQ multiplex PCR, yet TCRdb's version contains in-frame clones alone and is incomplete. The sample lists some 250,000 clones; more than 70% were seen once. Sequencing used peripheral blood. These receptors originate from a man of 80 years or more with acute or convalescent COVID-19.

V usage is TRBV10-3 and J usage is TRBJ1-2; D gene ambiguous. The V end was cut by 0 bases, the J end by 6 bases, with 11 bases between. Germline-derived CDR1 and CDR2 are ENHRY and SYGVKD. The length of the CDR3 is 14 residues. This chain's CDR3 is CAISESEGAHGYTF. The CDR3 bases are TGTGCCATCAGTGAGTCGGAGGGTGCCCATGGCTACACCTTC.

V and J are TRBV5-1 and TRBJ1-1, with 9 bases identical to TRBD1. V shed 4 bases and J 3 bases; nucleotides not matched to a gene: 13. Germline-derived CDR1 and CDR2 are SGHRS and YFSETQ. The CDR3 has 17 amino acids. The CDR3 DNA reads TGCGCCAGCAGCATCTCCGGGACAGGGTTTGGAGACACTGAAGCTTTCTTT. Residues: CASSISGTGFGDTEAFF.

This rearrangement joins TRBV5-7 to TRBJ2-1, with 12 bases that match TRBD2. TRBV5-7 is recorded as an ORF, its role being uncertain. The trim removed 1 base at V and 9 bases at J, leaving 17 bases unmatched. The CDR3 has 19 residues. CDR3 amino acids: CASSLKSGVLAGGPSEQFF. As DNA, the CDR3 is TGTGCCAGCAGCTTGAAATCAGGCGTCCTAGCGGGAGGGCCGAGTGAGCAGTTCTTC.

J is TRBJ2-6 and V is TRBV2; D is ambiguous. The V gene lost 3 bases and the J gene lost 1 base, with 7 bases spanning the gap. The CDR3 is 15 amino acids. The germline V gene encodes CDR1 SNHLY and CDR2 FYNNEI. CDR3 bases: TGTGCCAGCAGTGACAGCGAATCTGGGGCCAACGTCCTGACTTTC. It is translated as CASSDSESGANVLTF.

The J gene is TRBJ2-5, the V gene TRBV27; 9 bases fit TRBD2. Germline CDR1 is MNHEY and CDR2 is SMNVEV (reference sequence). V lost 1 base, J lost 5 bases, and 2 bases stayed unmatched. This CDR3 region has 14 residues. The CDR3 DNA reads TGTGCCAGCAGTTTATGGGCGGGAGGGGAGACCCAGTACTTC. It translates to CASSLWAGGETQYF.

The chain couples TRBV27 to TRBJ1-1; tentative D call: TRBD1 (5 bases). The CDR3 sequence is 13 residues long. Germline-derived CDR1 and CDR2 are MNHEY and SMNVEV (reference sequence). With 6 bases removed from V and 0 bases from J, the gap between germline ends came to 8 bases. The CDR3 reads CASRDNMNTEAFF. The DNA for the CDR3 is TGTGCCAGCAGGGACAACATGAACACTGAAGCTTTCTTT.

CDR3 DNA sequence: TGCGCCAGCAGTTCCAGCGGGGGTACCTACGAGCAGTACTTC. Translation gives CASSSSGGTYEQYF. The chain links TRBV5-1 to TRBJ2-7; 8 bases line up with TRBD2. The V segment lost 5 bases and the J segment 2 bases; nucleotides outside the gene matches: 6. The V gene's germline CDR1 is SGHRS and CDR2 YFSETQ. The CDR3 sequence is 14 residues long.

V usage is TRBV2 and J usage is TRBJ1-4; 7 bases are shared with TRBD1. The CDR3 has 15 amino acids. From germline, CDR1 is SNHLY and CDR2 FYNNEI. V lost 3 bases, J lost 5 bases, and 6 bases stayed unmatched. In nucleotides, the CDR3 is TGTGCCAGCAGTGAGACGGGACAGCGAAATGAAAAACTGTTTTTT. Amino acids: CASSETGQRNEKLFF.

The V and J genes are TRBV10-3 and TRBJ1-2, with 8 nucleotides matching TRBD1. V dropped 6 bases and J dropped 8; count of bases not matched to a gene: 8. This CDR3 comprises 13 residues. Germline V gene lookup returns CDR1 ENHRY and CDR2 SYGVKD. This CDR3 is CAISPGQDDGYTF. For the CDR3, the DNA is TGTGCCATCAGCCCGGGACAGGACGACGGCTACACCTTC.

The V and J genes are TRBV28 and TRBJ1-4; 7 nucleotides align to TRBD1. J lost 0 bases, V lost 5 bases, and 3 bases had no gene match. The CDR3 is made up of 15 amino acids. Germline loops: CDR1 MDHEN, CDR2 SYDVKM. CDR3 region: CASSPGQATNEKLFF. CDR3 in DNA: TGTGCCAGCAGTCCCGGACAGGCAACTAATGAAAAACTGTTTTTT.

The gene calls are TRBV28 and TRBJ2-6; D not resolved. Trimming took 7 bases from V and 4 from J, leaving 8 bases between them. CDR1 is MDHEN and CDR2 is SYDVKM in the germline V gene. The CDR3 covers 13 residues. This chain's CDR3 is CASKLSGANVLTF. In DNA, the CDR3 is TGTGCCAGCAAACTAAGCGGGGCCAACGTCCTGACTTTC.

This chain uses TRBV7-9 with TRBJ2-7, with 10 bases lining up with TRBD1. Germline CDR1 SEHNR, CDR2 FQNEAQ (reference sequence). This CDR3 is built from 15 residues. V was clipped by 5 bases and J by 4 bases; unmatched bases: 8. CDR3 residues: CASSPYSGQGYEQYF. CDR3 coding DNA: TGTGCCAGCAGCCCTTATTCGGGACAGGGGTACGAGCAGTACTTC. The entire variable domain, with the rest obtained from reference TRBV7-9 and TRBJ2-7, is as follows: DTGVSQNPRHKITKRGQNVTFRCDPISEHNRLYWYRQTLGQGPEFLTYFQNEAQLEKSRLLSDRFSAERPKGSFSTLEIQRTEQGDSAMYLCASSPYSGQGYEQYFGPGTRLTVT.

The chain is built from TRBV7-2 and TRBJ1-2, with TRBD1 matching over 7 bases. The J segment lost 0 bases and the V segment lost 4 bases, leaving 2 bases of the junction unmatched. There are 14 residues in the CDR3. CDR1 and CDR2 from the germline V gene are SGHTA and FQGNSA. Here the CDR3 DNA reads TGTGCCAGCAGCTACGGGACAGCTAACTATGGCTACACCTTC. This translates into CASSYGTANYGYTF.

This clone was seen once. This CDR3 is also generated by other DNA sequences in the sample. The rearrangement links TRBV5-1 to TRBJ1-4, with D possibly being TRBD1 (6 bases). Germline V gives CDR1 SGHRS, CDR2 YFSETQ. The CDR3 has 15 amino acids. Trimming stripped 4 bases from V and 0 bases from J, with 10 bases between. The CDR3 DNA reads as TGCGCCAGCAGCCGGACAGTTGCAACTAATGAAAAACTGTTTTTT. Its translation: CASSRTVATNEKLFF.

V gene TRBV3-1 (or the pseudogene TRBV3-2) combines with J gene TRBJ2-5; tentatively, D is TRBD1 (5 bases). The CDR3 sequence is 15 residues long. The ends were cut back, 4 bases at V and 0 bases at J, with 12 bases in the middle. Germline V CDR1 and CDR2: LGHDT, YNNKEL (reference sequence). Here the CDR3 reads CASSRRQGYQETQYF. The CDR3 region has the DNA TGTGCCAGCAGCCGACGTCAGGGATACCAAGAGACCCAGTACTTC.

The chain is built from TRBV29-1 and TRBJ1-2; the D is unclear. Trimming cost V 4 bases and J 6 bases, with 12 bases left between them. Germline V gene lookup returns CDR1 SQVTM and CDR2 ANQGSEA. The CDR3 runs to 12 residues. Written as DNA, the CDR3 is TGCAGCGTTGCGGGGAACATAAATGGCTACACCTTC. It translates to CSVAGNINGYTF.

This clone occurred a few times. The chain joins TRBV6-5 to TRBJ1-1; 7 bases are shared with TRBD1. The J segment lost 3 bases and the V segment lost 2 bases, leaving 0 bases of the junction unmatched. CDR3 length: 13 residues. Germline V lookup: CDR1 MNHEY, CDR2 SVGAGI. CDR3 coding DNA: TGTGCCAGCAGTTACACAGGGGACACTGAAGCTTTCTTT. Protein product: CASSYTGDTEAFF.

This CDR3 is CATSRRLLDTQYF. The CDR3 DNA reads TGTGCCACCAGCAGGCGATTACTCGATACGCAGTATTTT. The chain links TRBV15 to TRBJ2-3; the D is unclear. Germline V gene data show CDR1 as LNHNV and CDR2 as YYDKDF (reference sequence). Between the trimmed V and J ends, which lost 3 bases and 6 bases, there was a span of 10 bases. This CDR3 has 13 amino acids.

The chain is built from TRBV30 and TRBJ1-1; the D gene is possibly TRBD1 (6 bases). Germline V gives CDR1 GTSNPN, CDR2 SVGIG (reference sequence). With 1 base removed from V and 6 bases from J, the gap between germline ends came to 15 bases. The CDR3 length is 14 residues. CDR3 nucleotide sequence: TGTGCCTGGAGTGATGGCAGGGGTCCTTCTGAAGCTTTCTTT. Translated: CAWSDGRGPSEAFF.

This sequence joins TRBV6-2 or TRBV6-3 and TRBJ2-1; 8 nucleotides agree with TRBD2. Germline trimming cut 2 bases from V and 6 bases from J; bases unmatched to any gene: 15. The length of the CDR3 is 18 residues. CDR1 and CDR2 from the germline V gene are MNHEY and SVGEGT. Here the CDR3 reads CASSYPTGASGSANEQFF. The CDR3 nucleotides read TGTGCCAGCAGTTACCCAACCGGGGCAAGCGGGAGTGCCAATGAGCAGTTCTTC.

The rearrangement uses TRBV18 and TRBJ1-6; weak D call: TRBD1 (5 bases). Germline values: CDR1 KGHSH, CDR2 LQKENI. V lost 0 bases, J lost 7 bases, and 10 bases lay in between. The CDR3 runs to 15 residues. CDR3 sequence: CASSPPPGPNSPLHF. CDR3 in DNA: TGTGCCAGCTCACCACCGCCAGGGCCAAATTCACCCCTCCACTTT.

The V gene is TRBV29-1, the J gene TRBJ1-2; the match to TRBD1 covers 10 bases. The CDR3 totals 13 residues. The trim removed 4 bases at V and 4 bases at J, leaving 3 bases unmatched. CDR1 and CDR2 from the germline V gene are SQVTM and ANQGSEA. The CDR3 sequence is CSVGGQGTYGYTF. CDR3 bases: TGCAGCGTTGGGGGACAGGGGACCTATGGCTACACCTTC. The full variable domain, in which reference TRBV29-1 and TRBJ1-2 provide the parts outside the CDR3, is SAVISQKPSRDICQRGTSLTIQCQVDSQVTMMFWYRQQPGQSLTLIATANQGSEATYESGFVIDKFPISRPNLTFSTLTVSNMSPEDSSIYLCSVGGQGTYGYTFGSGTRLTVV.

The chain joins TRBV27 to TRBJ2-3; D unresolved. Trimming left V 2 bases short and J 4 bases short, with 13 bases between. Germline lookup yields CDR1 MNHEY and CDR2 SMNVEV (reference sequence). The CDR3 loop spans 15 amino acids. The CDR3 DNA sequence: TGTGCCAGCAGTTTAGAGAGGTCGGGTGCAGATACGCAGTATTTT. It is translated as CASSLERSGADTQYF.

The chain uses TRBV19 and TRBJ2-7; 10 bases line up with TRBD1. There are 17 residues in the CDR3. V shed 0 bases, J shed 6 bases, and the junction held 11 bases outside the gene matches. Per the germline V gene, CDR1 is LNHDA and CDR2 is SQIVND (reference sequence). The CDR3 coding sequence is TGTGCCAGTAGTATAGATCTATTCGACAGGGGGCCGGTCGAGCAGTACTTC. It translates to CASSIDLFDRGPVEQYF.

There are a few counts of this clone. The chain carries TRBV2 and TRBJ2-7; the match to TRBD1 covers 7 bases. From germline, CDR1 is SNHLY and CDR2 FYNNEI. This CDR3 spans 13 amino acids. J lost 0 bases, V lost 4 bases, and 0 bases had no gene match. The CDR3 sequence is CASSGTGSYEQYF. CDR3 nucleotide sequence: TGTGCCAGCAGTGGGACAGGCTCCTACGAGCAGTACTTC.

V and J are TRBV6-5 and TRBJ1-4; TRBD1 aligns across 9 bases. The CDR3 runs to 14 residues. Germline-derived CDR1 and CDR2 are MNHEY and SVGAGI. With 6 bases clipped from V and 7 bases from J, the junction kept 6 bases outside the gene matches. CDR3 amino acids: CASRDDRGGEKLFF. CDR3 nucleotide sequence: TGTGCCAGCAGAGATGACAGGGGGGGTGAAAAACTGTTTTTT.

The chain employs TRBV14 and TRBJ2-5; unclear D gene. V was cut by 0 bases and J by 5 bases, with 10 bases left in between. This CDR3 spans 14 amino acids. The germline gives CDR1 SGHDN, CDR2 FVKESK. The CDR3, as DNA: TGTGCCAGCAGCCAAGATCGCAGGAAGGAGACCCAGTACTTC. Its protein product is CASSQDRRKETQYF.

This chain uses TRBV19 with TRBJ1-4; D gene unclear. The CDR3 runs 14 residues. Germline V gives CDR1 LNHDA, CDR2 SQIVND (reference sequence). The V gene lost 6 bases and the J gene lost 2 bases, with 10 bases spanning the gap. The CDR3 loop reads CASRPEATNEKLFF. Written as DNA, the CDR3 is TGTGCCAGTAGACCAGAGGCCACTAATGAAAAACTGTTTTTT.

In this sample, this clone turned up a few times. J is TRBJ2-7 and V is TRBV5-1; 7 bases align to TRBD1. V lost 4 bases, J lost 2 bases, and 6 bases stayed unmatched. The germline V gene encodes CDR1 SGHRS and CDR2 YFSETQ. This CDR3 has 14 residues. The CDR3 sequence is CASSLRDSPYEQYF. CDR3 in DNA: TGCGCCAGCAGCCTCCGGGACAGCCCCTACGAGCAGTACTTC.

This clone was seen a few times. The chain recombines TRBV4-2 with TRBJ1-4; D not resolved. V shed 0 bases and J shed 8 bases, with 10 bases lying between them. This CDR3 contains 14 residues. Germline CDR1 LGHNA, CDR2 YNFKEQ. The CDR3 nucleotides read TGTGCCAGCAGCCAAGAGAGGACGGGAGAAAAACTGTTTTTT. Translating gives CASSQERTGEKLFF.

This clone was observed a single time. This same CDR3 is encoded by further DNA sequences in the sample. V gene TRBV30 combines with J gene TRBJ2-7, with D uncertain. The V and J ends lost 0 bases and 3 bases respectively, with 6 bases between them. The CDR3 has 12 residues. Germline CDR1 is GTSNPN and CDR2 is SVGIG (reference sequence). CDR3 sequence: CAWSVSGYEQYF. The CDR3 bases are TGTGCCTGGAGTGTTTCCGGCTACGAGCAGTACTTC.

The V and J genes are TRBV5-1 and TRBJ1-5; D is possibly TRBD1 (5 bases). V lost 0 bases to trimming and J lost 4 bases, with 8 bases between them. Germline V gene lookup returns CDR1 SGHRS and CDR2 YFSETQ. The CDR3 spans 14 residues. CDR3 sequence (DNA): TGCGCCAGCAGCTTGGGGCGGGGGAATCAGCCCCAGCATTTT. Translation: CASSLGRGNQPQHF.